The rows below give T cell receptor beta chains drawn from one sample of a study of cytomegalovirus exposure and HLA in healthy donors. Assay used: immunoSEQ multiplex PCR; TCRdb lists only in-frame clones, some missing. Of 250,000 or so clones listed, around nine tenths are singletons. The sample comprised PBMCs. Source of these receptors: a man between 18 and 29 years old in good health and CMV-seronegative. Each CDR3 is given without its conserved first and last residue. The order of the fields is clone size, J gene, V gene, CDR3 protein. Clone size is given for some rows only: seen once, a few or many times, or a class if the clone is expanded.

>NA|TRBJ2-7|TRBV28
ASSRTGVRQY
>NA|TRBJ2-2|TRBV7-3
ASRSSGSVIGGELF
>NA|TRBJ2-3|TRBV18
ASSPTDRARTDTQY
>NA|TRBJ1-1|TRBV6-6
ASSYFSNAEAF
>once|TRBJ2-3|TRBV5-1
ASSLAGENTQY
>NA|TRBJ2-1|TRBV6-1
ASSDAGNSYNEQF
>NA|TRBJ2-2|TRBV9
ASSAHVGVQGGELF
>NA|TRBJ2-4|TRBV19
ASRGTGAVAKNIQY
>NA|TRBJ2-3|TRBV7-9
ASSLGQVGLAGHTDTQY
>NA|TRBJ2-3|TRBV4-2
ASSRDWEDTQY
>NA|TRBJ2-1|TRBV4-2
ASSPVGLAGYNEQF
>NA|TRBJ2-1|TRBV4-2
ASSQGFPGLADNEQF
>NA|TRBJ2-7|TRBV5-6
ASSSDRGLYEQY
>NA|TRBJ1-2|TRBV29-1
SVFLNYGYT
>once|TRBJ2-5|TRBV7-9
ASSLGTGPQETQY
>NA|TRBJ1-1|TRBV19
ASSIVASAEAF
>NA|TRBJ2-2|TRBV10-3
AISRQGLDTGELF
>NA|TRBJ2-7|TRBV6-5
ASRETTGYEQY
>NA|TRBJ2-2|TRBV5-4
ASSLDGGIGELF
>NA|TRBJ1-1|TRBV27
ASLGNTEAF
>NA|TRBJ2-3|TRBV7-9
ASSLVALDDTDTQY
>NA|TRBJ2-7|TRBV4-1
ASSQETGMAYEQY
>NA|TRBJ2-1|TRBV27
ASSFPQTRGGEQF
>NA|TRBJ2-2|TRBV5-4
ASSLVASGGRDTGELF
>NA|TRBJ1-5|TRBV19
ASMFRGQGHQPQH
>NA|TRBJ2-3|TRBV28
ASSYGGRGDTQY
>NA|TRBJ1-5|TRBV7-2
ASSLGIGPQH
>NA|TRBJ2-1|TRBV6-5
ASSSPDNEQF
>NA|TRBJ2-7|TRBV7-2
ASSSTRLAGGY
>few|TRBJ1-2|TRBV6-5
ASSSPLSGNYGYT
>once|TRBJ2-7|TRBV4-1
ASSQGLAGAGEQY
>once|TRBJ2-3|TRBV28
ASTPGSAGTDTQY
>NA|TRBJ1-2|TRBV28
ASGQANYGYT
>NA|TRBJ1-2|TRBV28
ASIGRDRLGGYT
>NA|TRBJ2-3|TRBV15
ATSEGGSVSTDTQY
>NA|TRBJ2-4|TRBV6-5
ASSSTGGGQY
>NA|TRBJ1-2|TRBV27
ASSLTGVYGYT
>NA|TRBJ1-2|TRBV7-2
ASSSRNYGYT
>NA|TRBJ1-4|TRBV28
ASSYLTGIATNEKLF
>few|TRBJ2-3|TRBV7-6
ASSRLAGSSDTQY
>few|TRBJ2-1|TRBV27
ASSSGLEAVYEQF
>NA|TRBJ2-5|TRBV11-2
ASSQGTSGVETQY
>NA|TRBJ2-7|TRBV7-2
ASSLGQFYEQY
>NA|TRBJ1-2|TRBV7-9
ASSFEGEGGYT
>few|TRBJ1-1|TRBV5-1
ASSLTANTEAF
>NA|TRBJ2-7|TRBV30
AWRRQGNSYEQY
>once|TRBJ2-1|TRBV28
ASTITGTSGHNEQF
>NA|TRBJ2-1|TRBV9
ASSVASSGYNEQF
>NA|TRBJ2-1|TRBV6-5
ASSYSAGGPNEQF
>NA|TRBJ1-2|TRBV7-9
ASSLAGDYGYT